This T cell receptor (beta chain) was identified in a study of metastatic and nonmetastatic thyroid tumors (dated by TCRdb to 2020 to 2022). The study in broad terms: Repertoires were compared across peripheral blood and tumor or nodule tissue samples from malignant and benign thyroid patients. General conclusions and limits of the study: In both blood and tumor samples, TCR beta diversity was reported to be significantly higher in malignant tumors than in benign nodules.

No patient had received any treatment before thyroid surgery. Using T-cell receptor beta sequencing, the study looked back at clinical samples from patients collected from about 2011 to 2019. To note about this clone: This clone's antigen is unknown. Nothing much larger sits one base from this clone, and base qualities are not available.

Including the terminal cysteine and phenylalanine, the CDR3 comprises 15 residues. Just CDR3 DNA is preserved here, 45 bases in frame from base 1. CDR1 and CDR2 are drawn from the germline V gene: SGHAT, FQNNGV. Trimming removed 2 bases from V and 7 bases from J; the gene matches leave 6 bases unexplained. Preparation of the library involved PCR. TCRdb records Illumina HiSeq 4000 as the sequencer. High-throughput sequencing was used to profile the TCR beta-chain CDR3 region of every patient. The paper's data handling went like this. Drawing on CDR3 differences between clinicopathological groups, the researchers built a classifier meant to tell apart patients with distant-metastatic papillary thyroid cancer. Repertoire diversity was assessed with the Shannon index, and tumor-blood repertoire similarity with the Morisita-Horn index. The public reads were reprocessed in TCRdb via fastp at Q25 and MiXCR, keeping in-frame beta chains. It is TCRdb's table, rather than the study itself, that gives the V and J calls and clone size. This sample is represented by approximately 17,000 clones; more than 20% of them were singletons. The ten largest account for over 9.5% of the sample.

The chain is encoded by TRBV11-2 joined to TRBJ2-1; 9 central nucleotides agree with TRBD2. This sequence originates from a female donor with papillary thyroid cancer or a benign thyroid nodule (not recorded which). Some clones in this sample may be carry-over from other donors' samples. Sequencing used adjacent normal tissue. The CDR3 has the sequence CASSLTSLAGNEQFF. The nucleotides read TGTGCCAGCAGCTTAACTTCCCTAGCGGGAAATGAGCAGTTCTTC. Joined to the reference TRBV11-2 and TRBJ2-1 proteins, this CDR3 gives the full variable domain: EAGVAQSPRYKIIEKRQSVAFWCNPISGHATLYWYQQILGQGPKLLIQFQNNGVVDDSQLPKDRFSAERLKGVDSTLKIQPAKLEDSAVYLCASSLTSLAGNEQFFGPGTRLTVL.